This T cell receptor (beta chain) was identified in a study of blood T cell repertoires in COVID-19. Study-wide context: Whether acute or convalescent, the COVID-19 samples came from the United States, Italy and Spain. T cells, B-cell-depleted T cells, or PBMCs supplied cDNA or gDNA.

In the study's own analysis: The authors estimated nucleated cell counts from reference gene primer amplification. Here immunoSEQ multiplex PCR was the method, and the copy in TCRdb shows in-frame clones only, minus some. Clonal size and the V and J genes are those of that table, whereas D and trimming came from the DNA. This sample has around 150,000 clones, with roughly 90% found just once. The CDR3 spans 15 residues. The V and J ends lost 2 bases and 5 bases, in that order; junction bases with no gene match: 5. CDR1 is SGHTA and CDR2 is FQGTGA in the germline V gene. Sequencing was performed on peripheral blood. The J gene is TRBJ2-2, the V gene TRBV7-3; 7 bases line up with TRBD1. The clonotype comes from a woman in her fifties or sixties who had recovered from COVID-19. CDR3 in amino acids: CASSLDRAGTGELFF. CDR3 DNA sequence: TGTGCCAGCAGCTTAGACAGGGCTGGAACCGGGGAGCTGTTTTTT. Full variable domain (missing parts from reference TRBV7-3 and TRBJ2-2): GAGVSQTPSNKVTEKGKYVELRCDPISGHTALYWYRQSLGQGPEFLIYFQGTGAADDSGLPNDRFFAVRPEGSVSTLKIQRTERGDSAVYLCASSLDRAGTGELFFGEGSRLTVL.